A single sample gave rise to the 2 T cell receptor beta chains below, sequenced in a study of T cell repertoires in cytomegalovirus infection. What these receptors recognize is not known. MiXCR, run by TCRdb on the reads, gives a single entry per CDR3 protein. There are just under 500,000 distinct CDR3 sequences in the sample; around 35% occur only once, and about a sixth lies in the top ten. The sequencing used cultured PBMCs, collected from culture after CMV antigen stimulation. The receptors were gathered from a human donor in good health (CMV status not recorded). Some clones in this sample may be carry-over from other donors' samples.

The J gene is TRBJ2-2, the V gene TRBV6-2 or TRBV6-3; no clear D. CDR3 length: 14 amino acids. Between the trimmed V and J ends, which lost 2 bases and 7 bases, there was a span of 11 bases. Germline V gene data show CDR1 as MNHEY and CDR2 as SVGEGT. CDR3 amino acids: CASSYLGFGGELFF. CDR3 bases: TGTGCCAGCAGTTACCTGGGGTTCGGCGGGGAGCTGTTTTTT.

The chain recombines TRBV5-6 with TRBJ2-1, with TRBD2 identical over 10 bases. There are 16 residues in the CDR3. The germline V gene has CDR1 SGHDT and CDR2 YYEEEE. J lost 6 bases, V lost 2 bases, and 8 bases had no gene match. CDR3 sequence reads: CASSFWLAGDSNEQFF. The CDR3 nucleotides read TGTGCCAGCAGCTTTTGGCTAGCGGGAGATTCCAATGAGCAGTTCTTC.